Listed below are T cell receptor beta chains from one sample, sequenced in a study of T cell responses to AZD1222 COVID-19 vaccine. The method was immunoSEQ multiplex PCR; TCRdb's version includes in-frame clones alone and lacks a portion of them. The sample records 95,000 to 120,000 clones, around 84% being singletons. Sequences were derived from peripheral blood, sampled on day 0 of AZD1222 vaccination. These receptor sequences come from an adult in good health. Each CDR3 is given with its conserved first and last residue. D genes are given only for firm matches. Only part of the rows carry a size: once, few, many, or a class if the clone is expanded.

>TRBD1|-|TRBV9|TRBJ1-3
CASSGSTGGIRNTIYF
TGTGCCAGCAGTGGATCCACAGGGGGGATAAGAAACACCATATATTTT
>-|-|TRBV7-8|TRBJ2-5
CASSLGGSQETQYF
TGTGCCAGCAGCTTAGGAGGGTCTCAAGAGACCCAGTACTTC
>TRBD1|-|TRBV29-1|TRBJ1-5
CSVIPQGTGLNQPQHF
TGCAGCGTGATCCCCCAGGGGACAGGCCTAAATCAGCCCCAGCATTTT
>-|-|TRBV3-1/TRBV3-2|TRBJ1-2
CASSLTRNYGYTF
TGTGCCAGCAGCCTGACACGGAACTATGGCTACACCTTC
>-|-|TRBV3-1/TRBV3-2|TRBJ1-4
CASSQGFARGEEKLFF
TGTGCCAGCAGCCAAGGGTTCGCCAGGGGCGAAGAAAAACTGTTTTTT
>TRBD2|-|TRBV6-6|TRBJ2-5
CASSPTSGQETQYF
TGTGCCAGCAGCCCGACTAGCGGACAAGAGACCCAGTACTTC
>-|-|TRBV3-1/TRBV3-2|TRBJ1-6
CASSPRGRFNSPLHF
TGTGCCAGCAGCCCCCGGGGTAGGTTTAATTCACCCCTCCACTTT
>-|-|TRBV7-9|TRBJ2-1
CASGGQINEQFF
TGTGCCAGCGGTGGACAGATCAATGAGCAGTTCTTC
>TRBD1|once|TRBV28|TRBJ1-5
CASSPGTGKGEPQHF
TGTGCCAGCAGCCCCGGGACAGGGAAAGGGGAGCCCCAGCATTTT
>TRBD1|-|TRBV5-1|TRBJ2-3
CASSLNHRGLSQYF
TGCGCCAGCAGCTTGAATCACAGGGGGCTGTCGCAGTATTTT
>TRBD1|-|TRBV28|TRBJ1-2
CASGSTGVNYGYTF
TGTGCCAGCGGATCCACAGGGGTGAACTATGGCTACACCTTC
>-|-|TRBV7-8|TRBJ1-4
CASSLRGSREKLFF
TGTGCCAGCAGCTTACGGGGCAGTCGTGAAAAACTGTTTTTT
>TRBD1|-|TRBV7-9|TRBJ2-5
CASSLKGQQETQYF
TGTGCCAGCAGCTTAAAGGGACAGCAAGAGACCCAGTACTTC
>TRBD1|-|TRBV12-3/TRBV12-4|TRBJ2-7
CASSSRDRDEQYF
TGTGCCAGCAGTTCACGGGACAGGGACGAGCAGTACTTC
>-|-|TRBV3-1/TRBV3-2|TRBJ2-3
CASRGFQGKDTQYF
TGTGCCAGCAGGGGTTTTCAGGGGAAAGATACGCAGTATTTT
>-|-|TRBV19|TRBJ2-3
CASSIGGSTDTQYF
TGTGCCAGTAGTATTGGCGGTAGCACAGATACGCAGTATTTT
>-|-|TRBV7-2|TRBJ2-3
CASSASPEGGPRYTQYF
TGTGCCAGCAGCGCCAGCCCGGAGGGGGGGCCCAGGTATACGCAGTATTTT
>-|-|TRBV4-3|TRBJ1-2
CASSQELGATYGYTF
TGCGCCAGCAGCCAAGAACTGGGGGCAACCTATGGCTACACCTTC
>-|many|TRBV10-1|TRBJ1-6
CASSGTANSPLHF
TGCGCCAGCAGTGGGACAGCTAATTCACCCCTCCACTTT
>TRBD1|-|TRBV6-5|TRBJ1-1
CASIMGQVNTEAFF
TGTGCCAGCATCATGGGACAGGTGAACACTGAAGCTTTCTTT
>-|once|TRBV18|TRBJ1-2
CASSPPSLSDYGYTF
TGTGCCAGCTCACCCCCGTCCCTCAGCGACTATGGCTACACCTTC
>TRBD1|-|TRBV2|TRBJ2-2
CASSTQGAGAGELFF
TGTGCCAGCAGCACACAGGGGGCCGGCGCCGGGGAGCTGTTTTTT
>-|few|TRBV4-1|TRBJ1-6
CASSEVGGTYSPLHF
TGCGCCAGCAGTGAGGTGGGGGGCACGTATTCACCCCTCCACTTT
>TRBD2|-|TRBV3-1/TRBV3-2|TRBJ2-1
CASSQPRAAGLNNEQFF
TGTGCCAGCAGCCAACCTCGCGCAGCGGGGCTAAACAATGAGCAGTTCTTC
>-|-|TRBV6-5|TRBJ1-4
CASSFPLGTNEKLFF
TGTGCCAGCAGTTTTCCTCTGGGCACTAATGAAAAACTGTTTTTT
>-|-|TRBV6-2/TRBV6-3|TRBJ1-2
CASSYLGQNYGYTF
TGTGCCAGCAGTTACCTCGGACAGAACTATGGCTACACCTTC
>-|-|TRBV18|TRBJ2-3
CASSRSGRMDTDTQYF
TGTGCCAGCTCCCGAAGCGGACGTATGGATACAGATACGCAGTATTTT
>-|-|TRBV6-6|TRBJ1-1
CASSDFGTEAFF
TGTGCCAGCAGTGACTTTGGCACTGAAGCTTTCTTT
>TRBD2|-|TRBV5-1|TRBJ2-2
CASSFSGGRTGELFF
TGCGCCAGCAGCTTTAGCGGGGGACGCACCGGGGAGCTGTTTTTT
>TRBD1|-|TRBV6-5|TRBJ2-2
CASRDRGIGELFF
TGTGCCTCGCGGGACAGGGGTATCGGGGAGCTGTTTTTT
>-|-|TRBV18|TRBJ2-5
CASSPGQRGETQYF
TGTGCCAGCTCACCTGGACAGCGAGGAGAGACCCAGTACTTC
>-|-|TRBV3-1/TRBV3-2|TRBJ1-1
CASSQIGEGTEAFF
TGTGCCAGCAGCCAGATAGGGGAGGGGACTGAAGCTTTCTTT
>-|-|TRBV28|TRBJ1-2
CASIGMKKGQGKNGYTF
TGTGCCAGCATTGGAATGAAAAAAGGCCAGGGGAAAAATGGCTACACCTTC
>-|-|TRBV7-2|TRBJ1-3
CASSLRQVRSGNTIYF
TGTGCCAGCAGCTTAAGACAGGTCCGCTCTGGAAACACCATATATTTT
>-|-|TRBV30|TRBJ1-6
CAWSPGAENNSPLHF
TGTGCCTGGAGCCCCGGGGCGGAAAATAATTCACCCCTCCACTTT
>TRBD1|-|TRBV19|TRBJ2-1
CASSIEQGVGNEQFF
TGTGCCAGTAGTATAGAACAGGGGGTTGGCAATGAGCAGTTCTTC
>-|-|TRBV7-3|TRBJ2-7
CASSSGGAPSYEQYF
TGTGCCAGCAGCTCCGGTGGGGCCCCCTCCTACGAGCAGTACTTC
>-|few|TRBV5-6|TRBJ2-7
CASKRLSEEQYF
TGTGCCAGCAAAAGGTTATCGGAGGAGCAGTACTTC
>-|-|TRBV19|TRBJ1-5
CASQDPSNQPQHF
TGTGCCAGTCAGGACCCTAGCAATCAGCCCCAGCATTTT
>-|-|TRBV7-6|TRBJ1-5
CASSFWWSLVQPQHF
TGTGCCAGCAGCTTCTGGTGGTCCCTCGTACAGCCCCAGCATTTT
>-|once|TRBV6-5|TRBJ2-1
CASSYRGEQFF
TGTGCCAGCAGTTACCGGGGTGAGCAGTTCTTC
>-|-|TRBV28|TRBJ1-1
CASRTGFNTEAFF
TGTGCCAGCAGGACAGGCTTTAACACTGAAGCTTTCTTT
>-|-|TRBV6-2/TRBV6-3|TRBJ2-2
CASSWSSAPIQGTGELFF
TGTGCCAGCAGCTGGTCTAGCGCCCCAATTCAGGGCACCGGGGAGCTGTTTTTT
>TRBD1|-|TRBV24-1|TRBJ1-4
CATSDPTGANNEKLFF
TGTGCCACCAGTGATCCGACAGGGGCTAATAATGAAAAACTGTTTTTT
>-|few|TRBV7-9|TRBJ1-4
CASSSGRGDYNEKLFF
TGTGCCAGCAGCTCCGGTAGGGGGGATTATAATGAAAAACTGTTTTTT
>-|-|TRBV12-3/TRBV12-4|TRBJ1-1
CASSPLTNTEAFF
TGTGCCAGCAGCCCCTTAACGAACACTGAAGCTTTCTTT
>-|-|TRBV12-3/TRBV12-4|TRBJ2-1
CASSVQVEQFF
TGTGCCAGCAGTGTACAAGTAGAGCAGTTCTTC
>-|-|TRBV5-8|TRBJ1-1
CASSLALVSVGTEAFF
TGTGCCAGCAGCTTGGCCTTGGTGTCAGTGGGGACTGAAGCTTTCTTT
>-|-|TRBV4-2|TRBJ2-5
CASSQVRGAETNQETQYF
TGTGCCAGCAGCCAAGTCCGGGGGGCCGAAACCAATCAAGAGACCCAGTACTTC
>TRBD1|-|TRBV19|TRBJ1-5
CASNLGYRGKQPQHF
TGTGCCAGTAATCTCGGGTACAGGGGGAAACAGCCCCAGCATTTT
>-|-|TRBV24-1|TRBJ2-1
CATSEGGENEQFF
TGTGCCACCAGTGAGGGCGGTGAAAATGAGCAGTTCTTC
>TRBD1|-|TRBV15|TRBJ2-1
CATSSRQGASYNEQFF
TGTGCCACCAGCAGCCGACAGGGGGCCTCCTACAATGAGCAGTTCTTC
>-|-|TRBV30|TRBJ1-2
CAWSRSYGYTF
TGTGCCTGGAGTCGAAGCTATGGCTACACCTTC
>-|-|TRBV6-8|TRBJ1-3
CASSWDSNSGNTIYF
TGTGCCAGCAGCTGGGACTCAAACTCTGGAAACACCATATATTTT
>-|-|TRBV11-2|TRBJ1-3
CASSPAGGNTIYF
TGTGCCAGCAGCCCCGCGGGGGGAAACACCATATATTTT
>-|few|TRBV3-1/TRBV3-2|TRBJ2-5
CASSPSSPSQYF
TGTGCCAGCAGCCCGTCCTCTCCCAGTCAGTACTTC
>TRBD1|-|TRBV5-1|TRBJ1-3
CASSLAEGAQNTIYF
TGCGCCAGCAGCTTGGCGGAGGGGGCTCAAAACACCATATATTTT
>TRBD1|once|TRBV6-2/TRBV6-3|TRBJ1-5
CASSVVDRDFQPQHF
TGTGCCAGCAGTGTAGTGGACAGGGATTTTCAGCCCCAGCATTTT
>-|few|TRBV2|TRBJ1-5
CASLLGQDLSGPQHF
TGTGCCAGCCTCCTAGGGCAGGACTTGAGTGGGCCCCAGCATTTT